This T cell receptor beta chain is drawn from a study of CD8+ T cells in alopecia areata. Study overall: A 6-month period off drug followed tofacitinib, which lasted 6 to 18 months.

J lost 5 bases, V lost 6 bases, and 4 bases had no gene match. CDR3 length: 13 amino acids. Germline CDR1 SQVTM, CDR2 ANQGSEA. The study, taken as a whole, reports: Affected lesional scalp, above all in alopecia totalis/universalis, was more clonal than normal scalp.

On this clone itself: The antigen is not known.

Investigators isolated RNA and reverse transcribed it into cDNA to act as the sequencing template. TCRdb's copy holds only in-frame clones and misses some; the assay was immunoSEQ multiplex PCR. Seen here are about 130,000 clones, 45% to 60% observed once, and the top ten hold 3.5% to 5.5%. The sample in question was CD4+ T cells sorted from blood, obtained at week 0. V gene TRBV29-1 combines with J gene TRBJ2-5; 12 positions match TRBD1. The receptor comes from a human donor with alopecia areata. The CDR3 protein is CSVGQGAKETQYF. Here the CDR3 DNA reads TGCAGCGTGGGACAGGGGGCCAAGGAGACCCAGTACTTC. Filled out from reference TRBV29-1 and TRBJ2-5, the complete variable domain reads SAVISQKPSRDICQRGTSLTIQCQVDSQVTMMFWYRQQPGQSLTLIATANQGSEATYESGFVIDKFPISRPNLTFSTLTVSNMSPEDSSIYLCSVGQGAKETQYFGPGTRLLVL.